This TCR beta chain was profiled in a study of T cells in women clearing cervical HPV infection. Study results and limitations: Unknown T-cell numbers per sample may underlie the richness differences.

The CDR3 is 15 amino acids. The V gene lost 2 bases and the J gene lost 4 bases, with 12 bases spanning the gap. Germline lookup yields CDR1 KGHSH and CDR2 LQKENI. The data were produced by immunoSEQ multiplex PCR, yet TCRdb's version contains in-frame clones alone and is incomplete. The table gives about 40,000 clones; the top ten clones make up around 5% of it. In the case of this clone: Its antigen remains unidentified. Sequencing ends 3 residues short of the CDR3 end; the germline J gene provides the rest.

The genes are TRBV18 and TRBJ1-5; possible D gene TRBD1, 5 bases. The sequenced sample was blood buffy coat. This receptor was obtained from a woman between 18 and 70 years old with a cervical HPV16 infection that either progressed to CIN3+ or cleared (not recorded which). CDR3 DNA, as far as it was read: TGTGCCAGCTCACCAGAGACAGCGAGAAATCAGCCC. Encoded protein: CASSPETARNQP. The full-length CDR3 reads as CASSPETARNQPQHF.